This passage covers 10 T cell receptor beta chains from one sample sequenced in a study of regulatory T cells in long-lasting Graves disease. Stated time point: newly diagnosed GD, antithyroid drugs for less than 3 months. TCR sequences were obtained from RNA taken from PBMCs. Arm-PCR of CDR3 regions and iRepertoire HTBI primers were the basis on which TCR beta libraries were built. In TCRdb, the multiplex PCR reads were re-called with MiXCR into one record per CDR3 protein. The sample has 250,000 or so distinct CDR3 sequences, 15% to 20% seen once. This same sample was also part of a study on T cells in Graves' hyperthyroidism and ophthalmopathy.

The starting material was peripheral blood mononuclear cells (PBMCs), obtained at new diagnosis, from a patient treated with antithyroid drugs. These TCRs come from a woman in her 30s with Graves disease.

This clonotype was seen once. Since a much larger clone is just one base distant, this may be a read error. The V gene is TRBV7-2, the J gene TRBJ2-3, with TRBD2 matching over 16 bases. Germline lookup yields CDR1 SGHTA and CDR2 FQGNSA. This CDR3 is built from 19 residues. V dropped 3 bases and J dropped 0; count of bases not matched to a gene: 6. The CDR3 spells CASSFSGTSGGASTDTQYF. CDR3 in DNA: TGTGCCAGCAGCTTCAGCGGGACTAGCGGGGGGGCCAGCACAGATACGCAGTATTTT.

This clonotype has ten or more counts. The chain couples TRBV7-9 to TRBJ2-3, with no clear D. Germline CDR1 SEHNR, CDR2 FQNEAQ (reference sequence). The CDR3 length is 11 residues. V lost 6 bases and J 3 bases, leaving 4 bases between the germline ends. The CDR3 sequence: CASSWTDTQYF. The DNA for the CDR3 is TGTGCCAGCAGTTGGACAGATACGCAGTATTTT.

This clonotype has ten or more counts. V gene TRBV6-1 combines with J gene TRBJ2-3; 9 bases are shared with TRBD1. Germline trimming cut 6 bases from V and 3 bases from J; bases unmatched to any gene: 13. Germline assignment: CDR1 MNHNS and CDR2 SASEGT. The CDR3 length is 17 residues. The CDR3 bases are TGTGCCAGCAGACCGCGCCGGGACAGGGTTATTACAGATACGCAGTATTTT. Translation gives CASRPRRDRVITDTQYF.

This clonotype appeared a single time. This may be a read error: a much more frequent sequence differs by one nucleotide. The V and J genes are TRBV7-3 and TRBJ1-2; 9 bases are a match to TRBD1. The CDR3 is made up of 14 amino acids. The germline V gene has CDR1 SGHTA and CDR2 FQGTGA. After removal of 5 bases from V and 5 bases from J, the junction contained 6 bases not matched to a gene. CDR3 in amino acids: CASSRGQGEYGYTF. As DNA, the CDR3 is TGTGCCAGCAGCCGGGGACAGGGAGAATATGGCTACACCTTC.

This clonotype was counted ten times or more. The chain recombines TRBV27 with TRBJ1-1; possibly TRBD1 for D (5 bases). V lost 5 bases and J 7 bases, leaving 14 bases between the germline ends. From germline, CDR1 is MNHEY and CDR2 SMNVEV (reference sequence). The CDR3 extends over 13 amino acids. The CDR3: CASSIDRGGEAFF. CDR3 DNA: TGTGCCAGCAGTATCGACAGAGGAGGTGAAGCTTTCTTT.

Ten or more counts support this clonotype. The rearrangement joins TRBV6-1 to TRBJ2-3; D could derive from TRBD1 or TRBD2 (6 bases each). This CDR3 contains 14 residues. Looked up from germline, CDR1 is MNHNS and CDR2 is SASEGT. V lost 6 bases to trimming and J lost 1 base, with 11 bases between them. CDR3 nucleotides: TGTGCCAGCAGACAGGGAGGAGGCACAGATACGCAGTATTTT. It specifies CASRQGGGTDTQYF.

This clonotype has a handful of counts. The CDR3 DNA follows: TGTGCCAGTAGTGACCCCTATGACCCAGCGGGGGGACAAGAGACCCAGTACTTC. Protein sequence: CASSDPYDPAGGQETQYF. This chain links TRBV19 with TRBJ2-5; TRBD2 matches at 9 bases. Germline CDR1 reads LNHDA; CDR2 reads SQIVND (reference sequence). This CDR3 is built from 18 residues. V shed 5 bases and J 2 bases; nucleotides not matched to a gene: 15.

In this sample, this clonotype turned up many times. The CDR3 reads CASSFVSGGTQETQYF. CDR3 nucleotides: TGTGCCAGCAGCTTTGTTAGCGGGGGAACCCAAGAGACCCAGTACTTC. The genes are TRBV7-2 and TRBJ2-5; 9 nucleotides align to TRBD2. Unmatched junction bases numbered 6, after V lost 3 bases and J lost 1 base. The CDR3 has 16 amino acids. The germline V gene has CDR1 SGHTA and CDR2 FQGNSA. The complete variable domain, with remaining parts taken from reference TRBV7-2 and TRBJ2-5, reads GAGVSQSPSNKVTEKGKDVELRCDPISGHTALYWYRQSLGQGLEFLIYFQGNSAPDKSGLPSDRFSAERTGGSVSTLTIQRTQQEDSAVYLCASSFVSGGTQETQYFGPGTRLLVL.

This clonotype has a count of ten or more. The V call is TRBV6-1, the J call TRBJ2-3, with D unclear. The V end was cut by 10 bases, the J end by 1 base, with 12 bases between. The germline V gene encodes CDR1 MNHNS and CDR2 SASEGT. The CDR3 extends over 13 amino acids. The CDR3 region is CATLPAGTDTQYF. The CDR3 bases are TGTGCCACCTTGCCCGCGGGCACAGATACGCAGTATTTT.

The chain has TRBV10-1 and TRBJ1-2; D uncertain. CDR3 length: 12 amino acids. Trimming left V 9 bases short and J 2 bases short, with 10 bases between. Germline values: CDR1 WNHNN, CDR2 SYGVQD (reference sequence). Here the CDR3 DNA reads TGCGCCAGAGACAAACGGAACTATGGCTACACCTTC. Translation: CARDKRNYGYTF.